The 24 T cell receptor beta chains presented below share a single source sample, sequenced in a study of blood T cell repertoires in COVID-19. Profiling relied on immunoSEQ multiplex PCR, and the TCRdb table lists in-frame clones only, not all of them. The profile shows over 450,000 clones, roughly nine tenths of them singletons. The specimen sequenced was peripheral blood. These receptors were obtained from a man aged 18 to 35 with COVID-19, enrolled during active disease.

The rearrangement uses TRBV5-1 and TRBJ2-2, with 8 bases matching TRBD1. The ends lost 4 bases at V and 7 bases at J; junction bases unmatched: 3. The CDR3 consists of 13 residues. Germline CDR1 and CDR2: SGHRS and YFSETQ. The CDR3 region is CASSRTGNGELFF. The DNA of the CDR3 is TGCGCCAGCAGCAGGACAGGGAACGGGGAGCTGTTTTTT.

Only one count was recorded for this clone. V and J are TRBV2 and TRBJ2-7, with 12 bases matching TRBD1. This CDR3 is built from 15 residues. CDR1 is SNHLY and CDR2 is FYNNEI in the germline V gene. Trimming at V came to 8 bases and at J to 5 bases, leaving 10 bases not matched to a gene. The DNA of the CDR3 is TGTGCCAGCGAGCAATTGGGACAGGGGGCCCACGAGCAGTACTTC. This gives the protein CASEQLGQGAHEQYF. The full variable domain, completed using reference TRBV2 and TRBJ2-7, is EPEVTQTPSHQVTQMGQEVILRCVPISNHLYFYWYRQILGQKVEFLVSFYNNEISEKSEIFDDQFSVERPDGSNFTLKIRSTKLEDSAMYFCASEQLGQGAHEQYFGPGTRLTVT.

The chain is built from TRBV3-1 (or the pseudogene TRBV3-2) and TRBJ2-3, with 16 bases matching TRBD2. V lost 0 bases to trimming and J lost 6 bases; unmatched junction nucleotides: 6. The germline gives CDR1 LGHDT, CDR2 YNNKEL (reference sequence). The CDR3 sequence is 18 residues long. The CDR3 protein is CASSQDGTSGGDWDTQYF. In DNA form, the CDR3 reads TGTGCCAGCAGCCAAGACGGGACTAGCGGGGGGGACTGGGATACGCAGTATTTT.

This chain links TRBV18 with TRBJ2-7; TRBD1 might be the D (6 bases). Germline V gene sequence: CDR1 KGHSH, CDR2 LQKENI. The V and J ends lost 3 bases and 7 bases respectively, with 10 bases between them. The CDR3 is 12 amino acids. CDR3 bases: TGTGCCAGCTCACCGGGACACTCAGAGCAGTACTTC. Amino acid sequence: CASSPGHSEQYF.

V usage is TRBV2 and J usage is TRBJ1-1, with 9 positions matching TRBD1. The CDR3 sequence is 15 residues long. V shed 7 bases, J shed 3 bases, and the junction held 9 bases outside the gene matches. Germline CDR1 reads SNHLY; CDR2 reads FYNNEI. The CDR3 loop reads CASNPGQGSYTEAFF. CDR3 DNA sequence: TGTGCCAGCAACCCCGGACAGGGGAGCTACACTGAAGCTTTCTTT.

This chain links TRBV11-2 with TRBJ2-1, with D tentatively TRBD1 (6 bases). This CDR3 has 14 residues. CDR1 is SGHAT, CDR2 FQNNGV, per germline. V was pared by 1 base and J by 9 bases, with 13 bases between. For the CDR3, the DNA is TGTGCCAGCAGCTTAGGAGGGGGTTTGGGTGAGCAGTTCTTC. Encoded protein: CASSLGGGLGEQFF.

This clone was seen only a few times. This chain connects TRBV12-3 or TRBV12-4 to TRBJ2-5, with D tentatively TRBD1 (6 bases). CDR3 length: 13 residues. V gave up 4 bases and J gave up 4 bases, with 10 bases separating them. The CDR3 sequence is CASSSGDIETQYF. CDR3 nucleotides: TGTGCCAGCAGTTCCGGGGACATAGAGACCCAGTACTTC.

This clone was seen a few times. The chain combines TRBV2 with TRBJ2-1; 10 bases agree with TRBD1. This CDR3 comprises 14 residues. Germline assignment: CDR1 SNHLY and CDR2 FYNNEI. With V trimmed by 6 bases and J by 6 bases, 5 bases remained unmatched. The CDR3 loop reads CASRRTGGVNEQFF. As DNA, the CDR3 is TGTGCCAGCAGGAGGACAGGGGGAGTCAATGAGCAGTTCTTC.

Note on this clone: The same CDR3 also results from other DNA sequences found in this sample. CDR3 residues: CASSPNTEAFF. In nucleotides, the CDR3 is TGTGCCAGCAGTCCAAACACTGAAGCTTTCTTT. The rearrangement links TRBV28 to TRBJ1-1; D unclear. CDR1 and CDR2 (germline): MDHEN, SYDVKM. Trimming left V 5 bases short and J 2 bases short, with 3 bases between. The CDR3 has 11 residues.

The gene calls are TRBV30 and TRBJ2-5; no definite D call. Germline CDR1 reads GTSNPN; CDR2 reads SVGIG (reference sequence). The CDR3 covers 12 residues. V was clipped by 0 bases and J by 5 bases, with 7 bases between them. The CDR3 DNA follows: TGTGCCTGGAGTGTCTCGGTCGAGACCCAGTACTTC. Amino acids: CAWSVSVETQYF. Variable domain in full (rest from reference TRBV30 and TRBJ2-5): SQTIHQWPATLVQPVGSPLSLECTVEGTSNPNLYWYRQAAGRGLQLLFYSVGIGQISSEVPQNLSASRPQDRQFILSSKKLLLSDSGFYLCAWSVSVETQYFGPGTRLLVL.

DNA for the CDR3: TGTGCCAGCAGCTCAACTAGCGGAGTCCAAGAGACCCAGTACTTC. This gives the protein CASSSTSGVQETQYF. This sequence joins TRBV7-9 and TRBJ2-5; 8 nucleotides agree with TRBD2. The CDR3 length is 15 residues. The V gene's germline CDR1 is SEHNR and CDR2 FQNEAQ (reference sequence). Losses at the gene ends were 4 bases for V and 1 base for J; bases not matched to a gene: 5.

The chain recombines TRBV27 with TRBJ2-6; TRBD2 matches 14 bases. Germline CDR1 and CDR2: MNHEY and SMNVEV (reference sequence). V shed 6 bases, J shed 3 bases, and the junction held 7 bases outside the gene matches. The CDR3 is made up of 18 amino acids. This chain's CDR3 is CASRRLAGGPYGANVLTF. CDR3 DNA: TGTGCCAGCAGGAGACTAGCGGGAGGGCCTTATGGGGCCAACGTCCTGACTTTC.

This clone was seen a handful of times. The CDR3 nucleotides read TGTGCCAGCAGTTATTCAGAGACAGGGTATTCACCCCTCCACTTT. Translated: CASSYSETGYSPLHF. The gene calls are TRBV6-5 and TRBJ1-6; 7 nucleotides agree with TRBD1. V was pared by 3 bases and J by 8 bases, with 7 bases of the junction left unmatched. Per the germline V gene, CDR1 is MNHEY and CDR2 is SVGAGI. This CDR3 contains 15 residues.

The chain joins TRBV6-5 to TRBJ1-5; D perhaps matches TRBD1 (6 bases). With 6 bases removed from V and 0 bases from J, the gap between germline ends came to 12 bases. CDR1 MNHEY and CDR2 SVGAGI come from the germline V gene. The CDR3 has 15 residues. The CDR3 region is CASSRDRNSNQPQHF. CDR3 DNA: TGTGCCAGCAGCCGTGACAGGAATAGCAATCAGCCCCAGCATTTT.

The rearrangement joins TRBV6-5 to TRBJ2-3; D perhaps matches TRBD2 (6 bases). CDR3 size: 14 residues. The V gene lost 6 bases and the J gene lost 0 bases, with 10 bases spanning the gap. The V gene's germline CDR1 is MNHEY and CDR2 SVGAGI. CDR3 residues: CASSPRGSTDTQYF. CDR3 DNA sequence: TGTGCCAGCAGCCCGCGGGGTAGCACAGATACGCAGTATTTT.

The rearrangement uses TRBV5-6 and TRBJ2-2, with D unresolved. V dropped 2 bases and J dropped 4 bases, with 9 bases sitting between them. This CDR3 is 14 amino acids long. Germline assignment: CDR1 SGHDT and CDR2 YYEEEE. The CDR3 reads CASSFLYGTGELFF. The CDR3 coding sequence is TGTGCCAGCAGCTTCTTGTACGGCACCGGGGAGCTGTTTTTT.

V and J are TRBV28 and TRBJ2-2; TRBD1 is a possible D gene (5 bases). The CDR3 runs 13 residues. The V end was cut by 8 bases, the J end by 9 bases, with 16 bases between. CDR1 and CDR2 from the germline V gene are MDHEN and SYDVKM. CDR3 in amino acids: CASQFPNRWELFF. The CDR3 nucleotides are TGTGCCAGCCAATTTCCCAACAGGTGGGAGCTGTTTTTT.

V and J are TRBV19 and TRBJ1-2, with D maybe TRBD1 (6 bases). V lost 10 bases, J lost 7 bases, and 19 bases lay in between. The CDR3 length is 13 residues. Germline CDR1 reads LNHDA; CDR2 reads SQIVND (reference sequence). The CDR3 sequence is CATYRDGSSGYTF. The CDR3 DNA is TGTGCCACCTACAGGGACGGAAGCTCTGGCTACACCTTC. The variable domain in full, with the rest retrieved from reference TRBV19 and TRBJ1-2, is DGGITQSPKYLFRKEGQNVTLSCEQNLNHDAMYWYRQDPGQGLRLIYYSQIVNDFQKGDIAEGYSVSREKKESFPLTVTSAQKNPTAFYLCATYRDGSSGYTFGSGTRLTVV.

The J gene is TRBJ1-1, the V gene TRBV5-6, with 12 bases fitting TRBD1. Unmatched junction bases numbered 4, after V lost 4 bases and J lost 6 bases. The CDR3 sequence is 14 residues long. Germline V lookup: CDR1 SGHDT, CDR2 YYEEEE. The DNA for the CDR3 is TGTGCCAGCAGCACGGGACAGGGGGCGCCTGAAGCTTTCTTT. Encoded protein: CASSTGQGAPEAFF. Full variable domain (missing parts from reference TRBV5-6 and TRBJ1-1): DAGVTQSPTHLIKTRGQQVTLRCSPKSGHDTVSWYQQALGQGPQFIFQYYEEEERQRGNFPDRFSGHQFPNYSSELNVNALLLGDSALYLCASSTGQGAPEAFFGQGTRLTVV.

The gene calls are TRBV19 and TRBJ2-1; D gene ambiguous. The V gene lost 5 bases and the J gene lost 5 bases, with 7 bases spanning the gap. Germline CDR1 is LNHDA and CDR2 is SQIVND (reference sequence). This CDR3 has 12 amino acids. CDR3: CASSSLDNEQFF. The CDR3 DNA reads as TGTGCCAGTAGTTCATTAGACAATGAGCAGTTCTTC.

This chain links TRBV24-1 with TRBJ2-2; D not resolved. The V gene lost 6 bases and the J gene lost 5 bases, with 6 bases spanning the gap. Germline V gives CDR1 KGHDR, CDR2 SFDVKD. The length of the CDR3 is 12 residues. CDR3 residues: CATSSRTGELFF. DNA for the CDR3: TGTGCCACCAGTTCTAGGACCGGGGAGCTGTTTTTT.

The genes are TRBV3-1 (or the pseudogene TRBV3-2) and TRBJ2-6, with D hard to call. The V gene lost 4 bases and the J gene lost 2 bases, with 6 bases spanning the gap. The CDR3 has 14 amino acids. Germline V CDR1 and CDR2: LGHDT, YNNKEL (reference sequence). The CDR3 spells CASSLATGANVLTF. The CDR3 DNA follows: TGTGCCAGCAGCCTCGCGACTGGGGCCAACGTCCTGACTTTC.

The V call is TRBV4-1, the J call TRBJ2-5, with TRBD2 identical over 10 bases. The CDR3 is 16 amino acids. Germline V lookup: CDR1 MGHRA, CDR2 YSYEKL. The V and J ends lost 0 bases and 5 bases, in that order; junction bases with no gene match: 6. CDR3 nucleotide sequence: TGCGCCAGCAGCCAAGACCCTAGCGGGAGCGTGGAGACCCAGTACTTC. This sequence encodes CASSQDPSGSVETQYF.

V is TRBV19 and J is TRBJ1-6; 8 positions match TRBD1. There are 14 residues in the CDR3. Germline CDR1 LNHDA, CDR2 SQIVND (reference sequence). The ends lost 5 bases at V and 9 bases at J; junction bases unmatched: 6. The CDR3 reads CASSAGTGTSPLHF. CDR3 sequence (DNA): TGTGCCAGTAGTGCCGGGACAGGCACTTCACCCCTCCACTTT.